These 26 T cell receptor beta chains came from one sample sequenced in a study of shared clonotypes between healthy human individuals. Clones were read by immunoSEQ multiplex PCR, and TCRdb kept only the in-frame ones, dropping some. The sample carries roughly 500,000 clones, about 85% recorded once. The sequenced sample consisted of PBMCs. Receptors were obtained from a woman aged 35 to 49 in good health. Some clones in this sample may be carry-over from other donors' samples.

This clone was found once. V is TRBV19 and J is TRBJ1-5; D is perhaps TRBD1 (5 bases). CDR1 and CDR2 (germline): LNHDA, SQIVND (reference sequence). There are 15 residues in the CDR3. V lost 7 bases, J lost 2 bases, and 15 bases lay in between. The CDR3 spells CASTPKWGGNQPQHF. The CDR3 nucleotides read TGTGCCAGTACTCCCAAGTGGGGGGGCAATCAGCCCCAGCATTTT.

The gene calls are TRBV5-4 and TRBJ2-1; 9 positions match TRBD1. CDR1 and CDR2 (germline): SGHNT, YYREEE (reference sequence). The V and J ends lost 0 bases and 4 bases, in that order; junction bases with no gene match: 5. The CDR3 is 16 residues long. The CDR3 DNA follows: TGTGCCAGCAGCTTGGGGGGACAGGGAACATACAATGAGCAGTTCTTC. Protein: CASSLGGQGTYNEQFF.

The CDR3 DNA sequence: TGCGCCAGCAGCTTGGATCAGGGGCCAACCTACGAGCAGTACTTC. This sequence encodes CASSLDQGPTYEQYF. The chain carries TRBV5-1 and TRBJ2-5; the D gene is possibly TRBD1 (6 bases). The tail of the sequence fits TRBJ2-7 better, so the J call may be wrong. Germline CDR1 and CDR2: SGHRS and YFSETQ. The CDR3 covers 15 residues.

V is TRBV14 and J is TRBJ1-3; D is undetermined. The CDR3 covers 15 residues. Germline CDR1 is SGHDN and CDR2 is FVKESK. With 0 bases removed from V and 4 bases from J, the gap between germline ends came to 10 bases. The CDR3, as DNA: TGTGCCAGCAGCCAAGATTTCGGGGTCGGAAACACCATATATTTT. This encodes CASSQDFGVGNTIYF.

This rearrangement joins TRBV14 to TRBJ2-1, with D possibly being TRBD2 (5 bases). Germline CDR1 reads SGHDN; CDR2 reads FVKESK. Deletions cut 4 bases from V and 12 bases from J, with 13 bases between. This CDR3 region has 12 residues. This CDR3 reads CASSLPGGLQFF. CDR3 DNA: TGTGCCAGCAGCCTTCCCGGCGGGTTGCAGTTCTTC.

V gene TRBV9 combines with J gene TRBJ2-5; tentatively, D is TRBD1 (6 bases). CDR1 SGDLS and CDR2 YYNGEE come from the germline V gene. There are 14 residues in the CDR3. The V end was cut by 0 bases, the J end by 5 bases, with 11 bases between. CDR3 loop: CASSVARGGETQYF. The CDR3 DNA sequence: TGTGCCAGCAGCGTAGCCAGGGGCGGCGAGACCCAGTACTTC.

The chain carries TRBV6-4 and TRBJ2-3; TRBD1 matches 7 bases. Germline values: CDR1 MRHNA, CDR2 SNTAGT. Trimming at V came to 4 bases and at J to 1 base, leaving 5 bases not matched to a gene. The CDR3 extends over 15 amino acids. The CDR3 DNA sequence: TGTGCCAGCAGTGCAAGTACAGGGGGCACAGATACGCAGTATTTT. As protein: CASSASTGGTDTQYF.

The chain uses TRBV5-1 and TRBJ2-1, with 11 bases that match TRBD2. J was trimmed by 4 bases and V by 3 bases; bases with no gene match: 6. The CDR3 spans 16 residues. The V gene's germline CDR1 is SGHRS and CDR2 YFSETQ. CDR3 residues: CASSWTIAGGYNEQFF. CDR3 in DNA: TGCGCCAGCAGCTGGACGATAGCGGGAGGGTACAATGAGCAGTTCTTC.

This clone was detected many times. The gene calls are TRBV28 and TRBJ1-6; D might be TRBD1 (5 bases). Germline V CDR1 and CDR2: MDHEN, SYDVKM. V lost 3 bases and J 6 bases, leaving 6 bases between the germline ends. The CDR3 is 13 amino acids. CDR3 residues: CASSFGANSPLHF. Written as DNA, the CDR3 is TGTGCCAGCAGTTTTGGGGCTAATTCACCCCTCCACTTT.

The V call is TRBV27, the J call TRBJ2-6; D may correspond to TRBD1 or TRBD2 (5 bases each). CDR3 length: 15 residues. Germline CDR1 reads MNHEY; CDR2 reads SMNVEV (reference sequence). Trimming removed 3 bases at V and 4 bases at J, with 10 bases between. CDR3 loop: CASSLEGDGANVLTF. The CDR3 bases are TGTGCCAGCAGTTTGGAAGGGGACGGGGCCAACGTCCTGACTTTC.

In nucleotides, the CDR3 is TGTGCCAGCAGCCAGGGACAGAATAATTCACCCCTCCACTTT. Amino acids: CASSQGQNNSPLHF. The V gene is TRBV11-2, the J gene TRBJ1-6; 7 positions agree with TRBD1. V trimming: 5 bases; J trimming: 5 bases; junction bases outside the gene matches: 3. Germline CDR1 is SGHAT and CDR2 is FQNNGV. The CDR3 is 14 residues long.

J is TRBJ2-7 and V is TRBV27, with 10 bases lining up with TRBD1. The J segment lost 2 bases and the V segment lost 3 bases, leaving 7 bases of the junction unmatched. Germline assignment: CDR1 MNHEY and CDR2 SMNVEV (reference sequence). This CDR3 has 16 amino acids. Written as DNA, the CDR3 is TGTGCCAGCAGTTTCGGCCGCGGGACAGGGGCCTACGAGCAGTACTTC. Residues: CASSFGRGTGAYEQYF.

The chain employs TRBV7-2 and TRBJ2-3, with D uncertain. Germline V gives CDR1 SGHTA, CDR2 FQGNSA. Between the trimmed V and J ends, which lost 4 bases and 6 bases, there was a span of 20 bases. The CDR3 contains 16 residues. The CDR3 region has the DNA TGTGCCAGCAGCTACCTGCGTGGCGTTGCAGTTGATACGCAGTATTTT. Its protein product is CASSYLRGVAVDTQYF.

The rearrangement uses TRBV5-4 and TRBJ2-7, with 7 bases identical to TRBD2. From germline, CDR1 is SGHNT and CDR2 YYREEE (reference sequence). The CDR3 runs to 15 residues. Trimming cost V 0 bases and J 7 bases; bases outside gene matches: 10. CDR3 region: CASSLGGGSLGEQYF. As DNA, the CDR3 is TGTGCCAGCAGCTTGGGAGGCGGGAGTTTAGGGGAGCAGTACTTC.

The V and J genes are TRBV10-3 and TRBJ2-5; TRBD1 matches 8 bases. The CDR3 sequence is 13 residues long. J was trimmed by 3 bases and V by 6 bases; bases with no gene match: 3. Germline CDR1 and CDR2: ENHRY and SYGVKD. The CDR3 coding sequence is TGTGCCATCAGGCAGGGGGCGGAAGAGACCCAGTACTTC. Its translation: CAIRQGAEETQYF.

This chain joins TRBV28 and TRBJ2-5, with 9 bases that match TRBD1. Trimming cost V 7 bases and J 2 bases; bases outside gene matches: 11. Germline V lookup: CDR1 MDHEN, CDR2 SYDVKM. The CDR3 loop spans 16 amino acids. This chain's CDR3 is CASTGPHRGQQETQYF. The CDR3 DNA sequence: TGTGCCAGCACCGGACCCCACAGGGGGCAACAAGAGACCCAGTACTTC.

The chain is built from TRBV5-4 and TRBJ2-6; D is tentatively TRBD1 or TRBD2 (5 bases each). The V end lost 1 base, the J end lost 4 bases, and 15 bases lay between the germline ends. Germline CDR1 reads SGHNT; CDR2 reads YYREEE (reference sequence). The CDR3 sequence is 17 residues long. The CDR3 DNA sequence: TGTGCCAGCAGCTTGCCCGGGGCTGGGGCCGGGGCCAACGTCCTGACTTTC. Protein sequence: CASSLPGAGAGANVLTF. Based on the CDR3 plus reference TRBV5-4 and TRBJ2-6, the full variable domain is ETGVTQSPTHLIKTRGQQVTLRCSSQSGHNTVSWYQQALGQGPQFIFQYYREEENGRGNFPPRFSGLQFPNYSSELNVNALELDDSALYLCASSLPGAGAGANVLTFGAGSRLTVL.

This clone came up a few times. The J gene is TRBJ2-4, the V gene TRBV2; D is unclear. V gave up 9 bases and J gave up 7 bases, with 16 bases separating them. The germline CDR1 and CDR2 sequences are SNHLY and FYNNEI. The CDR3 is made up of 13 amino acids. The CDR3 nucleotides are TGTGCCAGGTTAGGACCCCAAGGGAACATTCAGTACTTC. Its translation is CARLGPQGNIQYF.

This chain joins TRBV28 and TRBJ1-5; 10 nucleotides match TRBD1. The germline V gene encodes CDR1 MDHEN and CDR2 SYDVKM. The V gene end was trimmed by 5 bases and the J gene end by 5 bases; junction bases not matched to a gene: 6. This CDR3 spans 15 amino acids. The CDR3 bases are TGTGCCAGCAGTGCGACAGGGGGCGGGTATCAGCCCCAGCATTTT. Translated, it gives CASSATGGGYQPQHF.

V and J are TRBV28 and TRBJ2-7, with D tentatively TRBD2 (6 bases). The germline CDR1 and CDR2 sequences are MDHEN and SYDVKM. Deletions cut 4 bases from V and 0 bases from J, with 19 bases between. The CDR3 consists of 17 residues. The CDR3 nucleotides read TGTGCCAGCAGTTCTCCGTGGGGTAGCGGAAGCTCCTACGAGCAGTACTTC. As protein: CASSSPWGSGSSYEQYF.

The chain couples TRBV28 to TRBJ1-5; 8 bases align to TRBD1. Trimming took 2 bases from V and 6 from J; bases not matched to a gene: 6. CDR1 and CDR2 from the germline V gene are MDHEN and SYDVKM. This CDR3 spans 15 amino acids. CDR3 in DNA: TGTGCCAGCAGTTTAAGCGCAGGGGGCGGTCAGCCCCAGCATTTT. Translation: CASSLSAGGGQPQHF. Looking up the rest from reference TRBV28 and TRBJ1-5 gives the full variable domain: DVKVTQSSRYLVKRTGEKVFLECVQDMDHENMFWYRQDPGLGLRLIYFSYDVKMKEKGDIPEGYSVSREKKERFSLILESASTNQTSMYLCASSLSAGGGQPQHFGDGTRLSIL.

This clone has just one count. The J gene is TRBJ2-4, the V gene TRBV5-6; 14 nucleotides align to TRBD2. Trimming at V came to 4 bases and at J to 3 bases, leaving 12 bases not matched to a gene. The CDR3 contains 19 residues. CDR1 and CDR2 (germline): SGHDT, YYEEEE. The CDR3 coding sequence is TGTGCCAGCAGCAGAACGGGACTAGCGGGAGTTGGGGGCAAAAACATTCAGTACTTC. Translation: CASSRTGLAGVGGKNIQYF.

This clone was detected ten times or more. The chain joins TRBV5-1 to TRBJ2-7; D is ambiguous. V lost 4 bases, J lost 2 bases, and 13 bases lay in between. The germline V gene has CDR1 SGHRS and CDR2 YFSETQ. This CDR3 region has 14 residues. CDR3 bases: TGCGCCAGCAGCCTTCAACCCCCCCCCTACGAGCAGTACTTC. This encodes CASSLQPPPYEQYF.

The chain uses TRBV27 and TRBJ2-7, with 13 bases identical to TRBD2. With V trimmed by 5 bases and J by 9 bases, 19 bases remained unmatched. The CDR3 sequence is 18 residues long. CDR1 and CDR2 (germline): MNHEY, SMNVEV (reference sequence). The CDR3 DNA is TGTGCCAGCAGTAGGACTAGCGGGAGTCCCAACAAAATTCAACGGCAGTACTTC. Translation gives CASSRTSGSPNKIQRQYF.

This chain joins TRBV7-8 and TRBJ2-5; 7 bases agree with TRBD2. The CDR3 consists of 14 residues. Per germline, CDR1 SGHVS and CDR2 FQNEAQ. Germline trimming cut 4 bases from V and 1 base from J; bases unmatched to any gene: 3. CDR3 sequence (DNA): TGTGCCAGCAGCTGGGGAGGGCTCCAAGAGACCCAGTACTTC. Translating it yields CASSWGGLQETQYF.

The genes are TRBV6-6 and TRBJ1-5; TRBD1 matches 9 bases. The V gene end was trimmed by 6 bases and the J gene end by 4 bases; junction bases not matched to a gene: 4. CDR1 MNHNY and CDR2 SVGAGI come from the germline V gene (reference sequence). CDR3 length: 14 residues. This CDR3 is CASRQTGGNQPQHF. The DNA for the CDR3 is TGTGCCAGCAGGCAGACAGGGGGAAATCAGCCCCAGCATTTT.